What follows is one T cell receptor beta chain and its context. This sample is drawn from a study of blood T cell repertoires in COVID-19. Study-level background: T cells, B-cell-depleted T cells, or PBMCs supplied cDNA or gDNA.

The table came from immunoSEQ multiplex PCR; TCRdb's copy has only in-frame clones and leaves some out. The data show fewer than 250,000 clones, about 91% seen once. There are 11 residues in the CDR3. Between the trimmed V and J ends, which lost 3 bases and 4 bases, there was a span of 4 bases. Looked up from germline, CDR1 is MGHDK and CDR2 is SYGVNS. The sequenced material came from peripheral blood. This clonotype was sampled from a man in his thirties or forties with acute or convalescent COVID-19. The chain joins TRBV25-1 to TRBJ2-7; D gene unclear. This CDR3 is CASSDEYEQYF. The CDR3 DNA reads TGTGCCAGCAGTGATGAGTACGAGCAGTACTTC.